A single T cell receptor (beta chain) is shown here with its context. Assay used: immunoSEQ multiplex PCR; TCRdb lists only in-frame clones, some missing. The top ten clones hold around 2.5% of a sample with about 170,000 clones, around 86% of them seen once. The data derive from a study of blood T cell repertoires in COVID-19. Germline CDR1 and CDR2: SQVTM and ANQGSEA. Losses at the gene ends were 6 bases for V and 9 bases for J; bases not matched to a gene: 20. This CDR3 has 15 residues. Material for sequencing was peripheral blood. This TCR came from a woman of 80 years or more with COVID-19, enrolled during active disease. The chain joins TRBV29-1 to TRBJ2-7, with 7 positions matching TRBD1. The CDR3 is CSVPDLGQGVSGQYF. The CDR3 DNA sequence: TGCAGCGTACCAGACCTGGGGCAGGGGGTCTCAGGGCAGTACTTC.